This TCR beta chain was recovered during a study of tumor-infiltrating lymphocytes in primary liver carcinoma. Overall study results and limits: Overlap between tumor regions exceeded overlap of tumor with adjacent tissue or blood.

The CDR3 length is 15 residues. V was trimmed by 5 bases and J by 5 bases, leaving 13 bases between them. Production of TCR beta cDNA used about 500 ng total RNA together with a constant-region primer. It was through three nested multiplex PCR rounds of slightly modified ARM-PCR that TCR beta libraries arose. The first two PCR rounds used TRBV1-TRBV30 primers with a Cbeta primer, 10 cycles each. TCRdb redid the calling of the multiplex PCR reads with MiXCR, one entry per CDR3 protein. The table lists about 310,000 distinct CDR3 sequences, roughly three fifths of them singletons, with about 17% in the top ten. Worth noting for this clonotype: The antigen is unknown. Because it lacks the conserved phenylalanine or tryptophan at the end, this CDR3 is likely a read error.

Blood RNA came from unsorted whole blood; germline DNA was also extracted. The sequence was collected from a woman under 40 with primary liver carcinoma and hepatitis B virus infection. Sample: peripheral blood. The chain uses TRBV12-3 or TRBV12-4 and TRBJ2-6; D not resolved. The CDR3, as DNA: TGTGCCAGCAGTGTCAGAGTCCAGAGGGCCAACGTCCTGACTTTG. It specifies CASSVRVQRANVLTL.